The 24 T cell receptor beta chains below were found in one sample sequenced in a study of metastatic and nonmetastatic thyroid tumors. Patients had received no treatment of any kind before thyroid surgery. TCRdb re-called the PCR reads via MiXCR. The sample carries tens of thousands of clones, around a third recorded once. Sequencing used tumor tissue. These receptors were taken from a female donor with papillary thyroid cancer or a benign thyroid nodule (not recorded which). Some clones in this sample may be carry-over from other donors' samples.

V is TRBV6-5 and J is TRBJ1-5; D remains unclear. This CDR3 contains 15 residues. V was shortened by 2 bases and J by 3 bases, with 11 bases between the two germline ends. Germline-derived CDR1 and CDR2 are MNHEY and SVGAGI. The CDR3 DNA reads as TGTGCCAGCAGTTACACGAGAGGAAACAATCAGCCCCAGCATTTT. Translating it yields CASSYTRGNNQPQHF.

The CDR3 loop reads CATSRGGPLNQPQHF. Written as DNA, the CDR3 is TGTGCCACCAGCAGAGGGGGGCCACTAAATCAGCCCCAGCATTTT. V and J are TRBV15 and TRBJ1-5; weak D call: TRBD1 (6 bases). V lost 1 base to trimming and J lost 4 bases, with 11 bases between them. The germline V gene encodes CDR1 LNHNV and CDR2 YYDKDF (reference sequence). The CDR3 is 15 amino acids.

This clone came up a few times. The V and J genes are TRBV6-1 and TRBJ2-7, with D perhaps given as TRBD1 or TRBD2 (5 bases each). Per germline, CDR1 MNHNS and CDR2 SASEGT. V was clipped by 5 bases and J by 4 bases, with 18 bases between them. This CDR3 contains 15 residues. This CDR3 reads CASSPRDDGSYEQYF. The CDR3 DNA reads TGTGCCAGCAGTCCCCGGGACGACGGTTCGTACGAGCAGTACTTC.

This clone was found once. The rearrangement links TRBV18 to TRBJ1-2, with TRBD1 identical over 8 bases. The CDR3 runs 15 residues. V gave up 2 bases and J gave up 7 bases; unmatched junction bases: 9. CDR1 is KGHSH, CDR2 LQKENI, per germline. The CDR3 sequence: CASSPSQGETVGYTF. CDR3 in DNA: TGTGCCAGCTCACCATCACAGGGGGAAACGGTTGGCTACACCTTC. The full variable domain, in which reference TRBV18 and TRBJ1-2 provide the parts outside the CDR3, is NAGVMQNPRHLVRRRGQEARLRCSPMKGHSHVYWYRQLPEEGLKFMVYLQKENIIDESGMPKERFSAEFPKEGPSILRIQQVVRGDSAAYFCASSPSQGETVGYTFGSGTRLTVV.

A few counts support this clone. This rearrangement joins TRBV28 to TRBJ2-7; no clear D gene. Deletions cut 3 bases from V and 3 bases from J, with 12 bases between. Per germline, CDR1 MDHEN and CDR2 SYDVKM. The CDR3 contains 14 residues. DNA for the CDR3: TGTGCCAGCAGTTTCTCGGACGCCTTCTACGAGCAGTACTTC. Protein: CASSFSDAFYEQYF.

The chain has TRBV10-3 and TRBJ2-7; a possible D gene is TRBD2 (6 bases). Germline V gene data show CDR1 as ENHRY and CDR2 as SYGVKD. This CDR3 is built from 14 residues. Trimming stripped 6 bases from V and 5 bases from J, with 17 bases between. CDR3 residues: CAIRDWGGEDEQYF. DNA of the CDR3: TGTGCCATCAGGGATTGGGGCGGGGAGGACGAGCAGTACTTC.

There are a few counts of this clone. V is TRBV10-1 and J is TRBJ2-1; 14 nucleotides line up with TRBD2. This CDR3 is 14 amino acids long. CDR1 and CDR2 from the germline V gene are WNHNN and SYGVQD (reference sequence). Losses at the gene ends were 6 bases for V and 13 bases for J; bases not matched to a gene: 8. The CDR3 DNA sequence: TGCGCCAGCAGCACCGGGACTAGCGGGAGTATTCAGTTCTTC. Amino acids: CASSTGTSGSIQFF.

CDR3 sequence (DNA): TGCAGTGCTAGAATTTCTTCCGGACAGGAGCTTAACTATGGCTACACCTTC. It is translated as CSARISSGQELNYGYTF. This rearrangement joins TRBV20-1 to TRBJ1-2, with TRBD1 identical over 7 bases. This CDR3 region has 17 residues. With V trimmed by 2 bases and J by 1 base, 13 bases remained unmatched. The germline V gene has CDR1 DFQATT and CDR2 SNEGSKA (reference sequence).

V and J are TRBV4-3 and TRBJ1-1, with D tentatively TRBD1 (5 bases). The length of the CDR3 is 15 residues. With 1 base removed from V and 0 bases from J, the gap between germline ends came to 9 bases. Germline V CDR1 and CDR2: LGHNA, YSLEER. For the CDR3, the DNA is TGCGCCAGCAGCCAAGGCAGGGCCATGAACACTGAAGCTTTCTTT. It specifies CASSQGRAMNTEAFF.

V usage is TRBV7-8 and J usage is TRBJ2-3; TRBD2 might be the D (6 bases). The CDR3 is 13 residues long. Trimming took off 8 bases at V and 9 bases at J, with 18 bases between the two ends. Germline V gene sequence: CDR1 SGHVS, CDR2 FQNEAQ. DNA of the CDR3: TGTGCCAGCGGAGTGACTAGTTTTGCGACGCAGTATTTT. Its translation is CASGVTSFATQYF. The full variable domain, with the rest looked up from reference TRBV7-8 and TRBJ2-3, is GAGVSQSPRYKVAKRGQDVALRCDPISGHVSLFWYQQALGQGPEFLTYFQNEAQLDKSGLPSDRFFAERPEGSVSTLKIQRTQQEDSAVYLCASGVTSFATQYFGPGTRLTVL.

In this sample, this clone turned up a few times. This chain connects TRBV6-2 or TRBV6-3 to TRBJ2-7, with a possible D match to TRBD2 (6 bases). Germline V gene data show CDR1 as MNHEY and CDR2 as SVGEGT. Trimming removed 2 bases from V and 0 bases from J, with 17 bases in between. The CDR3 covers 17 residues. This CDR3 reads CASSYPGLARHSYEQYF. The CDR3 DNA reads as TGTGCCAGCAGTTACCCAGGGCTAGCGCGCCACTCCTACGAGCAGTACTTC.

V and J are TRBV5-1 and TRBJ2-3; 9 bases agree with TRBD1. Per germline, CDR1 SGHRS and CDR2 YFSETQ. There are 14 residues in the CDR3. Germline trimming cut 3 bases from V and 4 bases from J; bases unmatched to any gene: 3. CDR3 region: CASSSGTGSDTQYF. The CDR3 DNA reads TGCGCCAGCAGCTCAGGGACAGGGTCAGATACGCAGTATTTT.

The chain joins TRBV20-1 to TRBJ1-2; no clear D. Trimming removed 0 bases from V and 2 bases from J, with 10 bases in between. The CDR3 is made up of 14 amino acids. Germline V CDR1 and CDR2: DFQATT, SNEGSKA (reference sequence). DNA of the CDR3: TGCAGTGCTAGAGATCCGGAGTCAAACTATGGCTACACCTTC. Amino acids: CSARDPESNYGYTF.

This clone showed up just a few times. V usage is TRBV5-1 and J usage is TRBJ1-6; 9 bases agree with TRBD1. This CDR3 comprises 16 residues. V shed 4 bases and J 2 bases; nucleotides not matched to a gene: 4. Germline CDR1 is SGHRS and CDR2 is YFSETQ. The CDR3 here is CASSQRQGAYNSPLHF. In nucleotides, the CDR3 is TGCGCCAGCAGCCAGAGACAGGGGGCCTATAATTCACCCCTCCACTTT.

A few counts support this clone. J is TRBJ2-2 and V is TRBV6-5, with D perhaps given as TRBD1 or TRBD2 (5 bases each). The ends were cut back, 4 bases at V and 5 bases at J, with 17 bases in the middle. CDR1 is MNHEY, CDR2 SVGAGI, per germline. CDR3 length: 16 residues. The CDR3 protein is CASSSHRGQGTGELFF. DNA for the CDR3: TGTGCCAGCAGTTCACACCGGGGCCAAGGGACCGGGGAGCTGTTTTTT.

The V gene is TRBV30, the J gene TRBJ2-1; D is undetermined. The CDR3 loop spans 12 amino acids. Germline V CDR1 and CDR2: GTSNPN, SVGIG (reference sequence). Trimming shortened V by 2 bases and J by 2 bases, and 4 bases separated the two germline ends. The CDR3 sequence is CAWSSTYNEQFF. As DNA, the CDR3 is TGTGCCTGGAGTTCGACCTACAATGAGCAGTTCTTC.

This rearrangement joins TRBV18 to TRBJ2-7; D perhaps matches TRBD2 (7 bases). V was clipped by 0 bases and J by 7 bases, with 16 bases between them. CDR3 size: 15 residues. Germline V gene sequence: CDR1 KGHSH, CDR2 LQKENI. In DNA, the CDR3 is TGTGCCAGCTCACCACCGGGTGCGGGGGCGGGTGAGCAGTACTTC. The encoded protein is CASSPPGAGAGEQYF.

The rearrangement uses TRBV5-1 and TRBJ2-7; TRBD1 might be the D (6 bases). The V end lost 0 bases, the J end lost 4 bases, and 8 bases lay between the germline ends. The CDR3 totals 13 residues. The germline gives CDR1 SGHRS, CDR2 YFSETQ. The CDR3 DNA sequence: TGCGCCAGCAGCTTGGAACAGGGATACGAGCAGTACTTC. Translating it yields CASSLEQGYEQYF. The full variable domain, with the rest looked up from reference TRBV5-1 and TRBJ2-7, is KAGVTQTPRYLIKTRGQQVTLSCSPISGHRSVSWYQQTPGQGLQFLFEYFSETQRNKGNFPGRFSGRQFSNSRSEMNVSTLELGDSALYLCASSLEQGYEQYFGPGTRLTVT.

The chain carries TRBV20-1 and TRBJ2-7; either TRBD1 or TRBD2 may fit D (5 bases each). Germline-derived CDR1 and CDR2 are DFQATT and SNEGSKA (reference sequence). The CDR3 covers 15 residues. V lost 0 bases to trimming and J lost 5 bases, with 17 bases between them. The DNA for the CDR3 is TGCAGTGCTAGAGATCCCGGGGCGATGGTGGACGAGCAGTACTTC. Its protein is CSARDPGAMVDEQYF.

This chain uses TRBV6-1 with TRBJ2-7; D is perhaps TRBD2 (6 bases). Per the germline V gene, CDR1 is MNHNS and CDR2 is SASEGT. This CDR3 contains 16 residues. Trimming removed 5 bases at V and 3 bases at J, with 20 bases between. In nucleotides, the CDR3 is TGTGCCAGCAGTCAATCAACCCGGACTACCCTCTACGAGCAGTACTTC. It specifies CASSQSTRTTLYEQYF.

CDR3 in amino acids: CASRAGQGTSYEQYF. The CDR3 DNA sequence: TGTGCCAGCAGGGCGGGACAGGGAACCTCCTACGAGCAGTACTTC. The chain carries TRBV12-3 or TRBV12-4 and TRBJ2-7; 9 bases fit TRBD1. V was pared by 6 bases and J by 0 bases, with 6 bases of the junction left unmatched. This CDR3 comprises 15 residues.

The chain is built from TRBV9 and TRBJ2-2; 9 nucleotides line up with TRBD1. This CDR3 spans 15 amino acids. From germline, CDR1 is SGDLS and CDR2 YYNGEE. V gave up 1 base and J gave up 3 bases; unmatched junction bases: 1. CDR3 coding DNA: TGTGCCAGCAGCGTATGGACAGGGGACACCGGGGAGCTGTTTTTT. This gives the protein CASSVWTGDTGELFF.

The J gene is TRBJ1-6, the V gene TRBV20-1; 9 nucleotides line up with TRBD1. The CDR3 contains 17 residues. Germline CDR1 is DFQATT and CDR2 is SNEGSKA (reference sequence). Germline trimming cut 0 bases from V and 7 bases from J; bases unmatched to any gene: 10. The CDR3: CSARDYAGQGRNSPLHF. CDR3 nucleotide sequence: TGCAGTGCTAGAGATTACGCGGGACAGGGAAGAAATTCACCCCTCCACTTT.

In this sample, this clone turned up many times. The V gene is TRBV6-1, the J gene TRBJ1-2; tentative D call: TRBD1 (5 bases). The germline gives CDR1 MNHNS, CDR2 SASEGT. V lost 5 bases and J 4 bases, leaving 11 bases between the germline ends. The CDR3 totals 13 residues. The CDR3 loop is CASSRTSAYGYTF. The CDR3 region has the DNA TGTGCCAGCAGTCGGACATCCGCCTATGGCTACACCTTC.